This T cell receptor beta chain was observed in a study of graft-versus-host responses after intestinal transplantation. Study context: Anti-thymocyte globulin induction, then tacrolimus and steroids for about 3 years, went to all recipients. Findings and caveats of the study: High graft-versus-host to host-versus-graft clonal ratios were seen in allografts of patients with graft-donor T cell macrochimerism. Early post-transplant HvG declines tracked with peak circulating GvH clone levels.

Using immunoSEQ multiplex PCR, the repertoire was profiled, and TCRdb retains in-frame clones only, with some absent. The data hold about 37,000 clones, with approximately 90% observed a single time. The graft tissue was processed, and this released both intraepithelial and lamina propria lymphocytes. Turning to this clone: Its matching antigen is unknown.

The sequence derives from a human patient who received an intestinal transplant, so some T cells may come from the graft donor. Sequenced material: ileum tissue, taken about 28 weeks after intestinal transplant.

The CDR3 nucleotides are TGCGCCAGCAGCTTCGGCTCCCCCGGGGAAAAACTGTTTTTT. Protein: CASSFGSPGEKLFF. V and J are TRBV5-1 and TRBJ1-4; D uncertain. V lost 2 bases and J lost 8, with 13 bases in between. This CDR3 region has 14 residues. CDR1 and CDR2 from the germline V gene are SGHRS and YFSETQ.